This passage covers 21 T cell receptor beta chains from one sample sequenced in a study of tumor and adjacent non-tumor tissue in lung cancer. TCRbeta libraries were built with three rounds of nested PCR, modified from ARM-PCR. TCRdb passed the multiplex PCR reads through MiXCR, listing each CDR3 protein once. The repertoire holds fewer than 85,000 distinct CDR3 sequences, around four fifths seen once, with 28% in the top ten. RNA was extracted from bulk tissue without any cell sorting. Sample: lung tumor tissue. The receptors stem from a man aged 55 to 70 with non-small cell lung cancer.

Of note for this clonotype: The CDR3 ends on some other residue instead of the conserved phenylalanine or tryptophan, so this is likely a read error. The J gene is TRBJ1-2, the V gene TRBV6-6; D may be TRBD1 (6 bases). V was pared by 0 bases and J by 9 bases, with 17 bases between. The CDR3 consists of 15 residues. Germline V CDR1 and CDR2: MNHNY, SVGAGI (reference sequence). For the CDR3, the DNA is TGTGCCAGCAGTTACTCGAGTAAGAAGGGACATAGCTACACCTTA. Amino acids: CASSYSSKKGHSYTL.

Points on this clonotype: It may be a read error: a sequence one base away is much more abundant. The conserved closing phenylalanine or tryptophan is absent in this CDR3, likely reflecting a read error. This chain links TRBV6-1 with TRBJ2-7; 11 bases line up with TRBD2. This CDR3 is 13 amino acids long. The V and J ends lost 8 bases and 3 bases, in that order; junction bases with no gene match: 3. Germline CDR1 MNHNS, CDR2 SASEGT. The CDR3 spells CASATSGSYEQYI. The CDR3 nucleotides read TGTGCCAGCGCTACTAGCGGGAGCTACGAGCAGTACATC.

A note on this clonotype: Relative to the germline gene, one junction end is altered; a read error may explain this. The J gene is TRBJ1-5, the V gene TRBV20-1; D is ambiguous. Germline CDR1 and CDR2: DFQATT and SNEGSKA (reference sequence). CDR3 length equals 16 residues. Here the CDR3 reads CSARDGKPRRNQPHHF. The CDR3 DNA follows: TGCAGTGCTAGAGATGGGAAACCACGTCGCAATCAGCCCCATCATTTT.

On this clonotype itself: An end of the junction differs from the germline gene, which may be a read error. The CDR3 loop reads CASSLARQNIDTEYF. For the CDR3, the DNA is TGCGCCAGCAGTTTAGCGAGACAGAACATAGATACGGAGTATTTT. The chain couples TRBV13 to TRBJ2-3; D could derive from TRBD1 or TRBD2 (5 bases each). CDR1 is PRHDT, CDR2 FYEKMQ, per germline (reference sequence). CDR3 length: 15 amino acids. Full variable domain (missing parts from reference TRBV13 and TRBJ2-3): AAGVIQSPRHLIKEKRETATLKCYPIPRHDTVYWYQQGPGQDPQFLISFYEKMQSDKGSIPDRFSAQQFSDYHSELNMSSLELGDSALYFCASSLARQNIDTEYFGPGTRLTVL.

In this sample, this clonotype turned up a few times. V usage is TRBV5-6 and J usage is TRBJ2-1, with TRBD1 matching over 10 bases. Per the germline V gene, CDR1 is SGHDT and CDR2 is YYEEEE. Losses at the gene ends were 8 bases for V and 10 bases for J; bases not matched to a gene: 15. The CDR3 runs 15 residues. CDR3 bases: TGTGCCAGTAGCCTGGTCCGGGACAGGGGACACGAGCAGTTCTTC. Translating it yields CASSLVRDRGHEQFF.

Turning to this clonotype: An end of the junction differs from the germline gene, which may be a read error. CDR3 residues: CSASRKGTTETQYF. CDR3 nucleotide sequence: TGCAGTGCTAGCCGCAAAGGTACGACAGAGACCCAGTATTTC. The genes are TRBV20-1 and TRBJ2-5, with D tentatively TRBD1 (5 bases). The germline V gene encodes CDR1 DFQATT and CDR2 SNEGSKA (reference sequence). This CDR3 region has 14 residues.

About this clonotype: The junction shows a germline mismatch at one end, possibly a read error. The chain has TRBV20-1 and TRBJ2-7; 7 nucleotides align to TRBD2. The CDR3 has 15 residues. The germline V gene encodes CDR1 DFQATT and CDR2 SNEGSKA (reference sequence). For the CDR3, the DNA is TGCAGTGCTCTCGGGGGGATAGCGAGCACCTACGAGCAGTACTTT. This sequence encodes CSALGGIASTYEQYF.

With respect to this clonotype: The junction and the germline gene differ at one end; a read error may be behind it. The V call is TRBV6-5, the J call TRBJ1-5, with D unresolved. The CDR3 covers 13 residues. Germline lookup yields CDR1 MNHEY and CDR2 SVGAGI. The chain's CDR3 is CVSSYDMTKPQHF. The CDR3 DNA sequence: TGTGTCAGCAGTTACGACATGACGAAGCCCCAGCATTTT.

In this sample, this clonotype turned up many times. V usage is TRBV20-1 and J usage is TRBJ2-1, with 13 bases matching TRBD2. This CDR3 is built from 13 residues. CDR1 and CDR2 (germline): DFQATT, SNEGSKA (reference sequence). V dropped 5 bases and J dropped 9; count of bases not matched to a gene: 4. CDR3 DNA sequence: TGCAGTGCTGGCGGACTAGCGGGAGTTGAGCAGTTCTTC. This sequence encodes CSAGGLAGVEQFF.

This clonotype was observed a handful of times. This may be a read error, as it is one base from a much larger clone. Since the CDR3 does not end with the conserved phenylalanine or tryptophan, this likely comes from a read error. The chain joins TRBV6-5 to TRBJ1-2; D gene uncertain. Trimming took off 5 bases at V and 4 bases at J, with 14 bases between the two ends. Germline CDR1 is MNHEY and CDR2 is SVGAGI. CDR3 length: 14 amino acids. CDR3 sequence: CASSNRQLLYGYTL. The CDR3 DNA is TGTGCCAGCAGTAATCGACAACTTCTCTATGGCTACACCCTC.

Concerning this clonotype: It is likely a read error, because the conserved phenylalanine at the end of the CDR3 is missing. The genes are TRBV6-5 and TRBJ2-2, with TRBD2 identical over 7 bases. Trimming at V came to 11 bases and at J to 3 bases, leaving 6 bases not matched to a gene. The length of the CDR3 is 13 residues. Germline CDR1 reads MNHEY; CDR2 reads SVGAGI. This CDR3 reads CASRERHTGELFL. The CDR3 coding sequence is TGTGCCTCGCGGGAGAGGCACACCGGGGAGCTGTTTCTT.

A note on this clonotype: A junction end diverges from the germline sequence, so it may reflect a read error. J is TRBJ2-7 and V is TRBV10-3; 8 bases agree with TRBD2. CDR3 length: 15 amino acids. Looked up from germline, CDR1 is ENHRY and CDR2 is SYGVKD. CDR3 residues: CAISAGGRPDHDQYF. CDR3 sequence (DNA): TGTGCCATCAGTGCGGGCGGGAGGCCGGACCACGACCAGTACTTC.

A word on this clonotype: A much larger clone differs from this one at a single base, so this may be a read error. The rearrangement joins TRBV11-2 to TRBJ2-1; no reliable D call. Germline V gives CDR1 SGHAT, CDR2 FQNNGV. The CDR3 covers 9 residues. This CDR3 is CVSGNEQFF. CDR3 coding DNA: TGTGTCAGTGGGAATGAGCAGTTCTTC.

With respect to this clonotype: At one of its ends the junction is not consistent with the germline gene, which may arise from a read error. This chain joins TRBV24-1 and TRBJ2-6; TRBD1 might be the D (5 bases). The CDR3 has 17 residues. Germline lookup yields CDR1 KGHDR and CDR2 SFDVKD. DNA for the CDR3: TGTGCCACCAGTGATCCGACGACTGATTCTGGGGCCAACGTCCCGACTTTC. It codes for CATSDPTTDSGANVPTF.

About this clonotype itself: The junction differs from germline at one of its ends, possibly a read error. The chain is built from TRBV20-1 and TRBJ2-7; 9 bases align to TRBD2. The CDR3 contains 13 residues. CDR1 is DFQATT, CDR2 SNEGSKA, per germline (reference sequence). CDR3 region: CSAARTSVHDQYF. CDR3 nucleotide sequence: TGCAGTGCCGCGAGGACTAGCGTCCACGATCAGTACTTC.

The chain couples TRBV6-5 to TRBJ2-7; a weak D match, TRBD1 (5 bases). The CDR3 is 15 residues long. V was clipped by 2 bases and J by 4 bases, with 15 bases between them. Germline V gene sequence: CDR1 MNHEY, CDR2 SVGAGI. As DNA, the CDR3 is TGTGCCAGCAGTTACGGGGCCAGACTGGTTTACGAGCAGTACTTC. As protein: CASSYGARLVYEQYF.

On this clonotype: This clone may be a read error of a much larger clone one base away. The rearrangement links TRBV6-6 to TRBJ2-2, with TRBD2 matching 7 bases. The CDR3 is made up of 14 amino acids. CDR1 and CDR2 from the germline V gene are MNHNY and SVGAGI (reference sequence). In DNA form, the CDR3 reads TGTCCCAGCAAGGGGCGGGAGTGGGGCGGGGAGCTGTTTTTT. This gives the protein CPSKGREWGGELFF.

To note about this clonotype: Since the CDR3 does not end with the conserved phenylalanine or tryptophan, this likely comes from a read error. The CDR3 is CSARDGQDTTEAFI. The CDR3 bases are TGCAGTGCTAGAGACGGACAAGATACAACTGAAGCTTTCATT. This chain uses TRBV20-1 with TRBJ1-1; possibly TRBD1 for D (5 bases). V was cut by 0 bases and J by 5 bases, with 13 bases left in between. Germline V gives CDR1 DFQATT, CDR2 SNEGSKA (reference sequence). CDR3 size: 14 residues.

The rearrangement joins TRBV29-1 to TRBJ2-7, with 7 bases lining up with TRBD2. Trimming took 2 bases from V and 6 from J; bases not matched to a gene: 19. In germline, CDR1 is SQVTM, CDR2 ANQGSEA. CDR3 length: 17 amino acids. CDR3: CSVEWGGSGLTGSEQYF. Written as DNA, the CDR3 is TGCAGCGTTGAATGGGGGGGGAGCGGACTAACGGGAAGCGAGCAGTACTTC.

The J gene is TRBJ2-2, the V gene TRBV6-5, with D perhaps matching TRBD2 (5 bases). CDR1 MNHEY and CDR2 SVGAGI come from the germline V gene. Trimming removed 5 bases at V and 2 bases at J, with 12 bases between. The CDR3 has 15 amino acids. The CDR3 protein is CASSGTAGNTGELFF. CDR3 nucleotides: TGTGCCAGCAGTGGAACGGCGGGTAACACCGGGGAGCTGTTTTTT.

As regards this clonotype: The junction departs from germline at one end; a sequencing error may be responsible. V and J are TRBV20-1 and TRBJ1-2, with D perhaps TRBD1 (6 bases). Germline V gene lookup returns CDR1 DFQATT and CDR2 SNEGSKA (reference sequence). This CDR3 is built from 13 residues. In nucleotides, the CDR3 is TGCAGTGATAGAGACCCGACAGGCTATGAATACACCTTC. It encodes CSDRDPTGYEYTF.